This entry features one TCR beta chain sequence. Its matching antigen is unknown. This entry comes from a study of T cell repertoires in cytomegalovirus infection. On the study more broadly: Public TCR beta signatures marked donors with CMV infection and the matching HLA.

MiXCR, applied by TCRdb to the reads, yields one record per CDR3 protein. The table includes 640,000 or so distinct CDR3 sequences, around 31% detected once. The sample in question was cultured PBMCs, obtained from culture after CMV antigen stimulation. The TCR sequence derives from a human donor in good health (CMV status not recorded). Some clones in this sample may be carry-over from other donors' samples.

The CDR3 protein is CSARDHGFFGYTF. Written as DNA, the CDR3 is TGCAGTGCTAGAGATCATGGATTCTTTGGCTACACCTTC. The chain couples TRBV20-1 to TRBJ1-2; D gene uncertain. The germline V gene encodes CDR1 DFQATT and CDR2 SNEGSKA (reference sequence). Trimming removed 0 bases from V and 7 bases from J, with 12 bases in between. This CDR3 has 13 amino acids.